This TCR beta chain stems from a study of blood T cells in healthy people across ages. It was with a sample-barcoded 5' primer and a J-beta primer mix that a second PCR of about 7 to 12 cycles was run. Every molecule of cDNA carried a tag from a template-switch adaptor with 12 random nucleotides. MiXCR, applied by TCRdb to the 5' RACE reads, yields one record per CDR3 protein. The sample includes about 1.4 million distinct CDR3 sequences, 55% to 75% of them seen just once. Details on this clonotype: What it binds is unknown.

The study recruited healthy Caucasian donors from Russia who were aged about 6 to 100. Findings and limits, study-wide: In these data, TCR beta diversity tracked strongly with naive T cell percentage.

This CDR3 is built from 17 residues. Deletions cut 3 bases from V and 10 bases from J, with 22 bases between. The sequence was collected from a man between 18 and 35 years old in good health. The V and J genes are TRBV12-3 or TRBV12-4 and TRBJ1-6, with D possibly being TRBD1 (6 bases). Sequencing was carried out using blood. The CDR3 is CASSLWETGWAKSPLHF. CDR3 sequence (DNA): TGTGCCAGCAGTTTGTGGGAGACAGGTTGGGCCAAGTCACCCCTCCACTTT.